What follows are 5 T cell receptor beta chains derived from one specimen sequenced in a study of response to subunit inactivated influenza vaccine. TCRdb fed the RT-PCR reads into MiXCR, producing one record per CDR3 protein. The sample has roughly 700,000 distinct CDR3 sequences, more than 15% seen once. The material was PBMCs from blood, obtained approximately 13 days after vaccination. Receptors originate from a man aged 45-65 years who received an inactivated influenza vaccine.

This clonotype has just a few counts. The chain links TRBV20-1 to TRBJ2-7; D is perhaps TRBD2 (5 bases). The length of the CDR3 is 13 residues. Germline V gene data show CDR1 as DFQATT and CDR2 as SNEGSKA (reference sequence). V lost 4 bases, J lost 3 bases, and 13 bases lay in between. CDR3 loop: CSATLSGNYEQYF. In DNA, the CDR3 is TGCAGTGCTACCCTGTCGGGGAACTACGAGCAGTACTTC.

The V call is TRBV28, the J call TRBJ2-3; the D gene is possibly TRBD2 (6 bases). Trimming removed 7 bases from V and 2 bases from J, with 10 bases in between. This CDR3 is 13 amino acids long. Per germline, CDR1 MDHEN and CDR2 SYDVKM. DNA for the CDR3: TGTGCCAGCAACGGGAGACCCACAGATACGCAGTATTTT. Its translation is CASNGRPTDTQYF.

J is TRBJ1-1 and V is TRBV27, with D tentatively TRBD1 (6 bases). This CDR3 has 14 residues. Germline assignment: CDR1 MNHEY and CDR2 SMNVEV (reference sequence). V lost 3 bases and J 9 bases, leaving 17 bases between the germline ends. The CDR3: CASSFRSQGGKAFF. For the CDR3, the DNA is TGTGCCAGCAGTTTTAGGAGCCAAGGGGGAAAAGCTTTCTTT.

This clonotype was picked up a small number of times. CDR3 amino acids: CASSPGQSNSPLHF. The CDR3 DNA reads as TGTGCCAGCAGCCCAGGACAGTCTAATTCACCCCTCCACTTT. The genes are TRBV12-3 or TRBV12-4 and TRBJ1-6; D might be TRBD1 (6 bases). CDR3 size: 14 residues. The V end lost 6 bases, the J end lost 6 bases, and 12 bases lay between the germline ends.

The V gene is TRBV7-3, the J gene TRBJ2-2, with D possibly matching TRBD2 (6 bases). Deletions cut 5 bases from V and 3 bases from J, with 13 bases between. Germline V gives CDR1 SGHTA, CDR2 FQGTGA. The CDR3 has 15 residues. CDR3 protein: CASSDPGLYTGELFF. CDR3 coding DNA: TGTGCCAGCAGCGACCCGGGACTTTACACCGGGGAGCTGTTTTTT.